Reported below is one T cell receptor beta chain. Its antigen remains unknown. The sample holds other DNA sequences that translate to the same CDR3. The sample is drawn from a study of shared clonotypes between healthy human individuals. Method: immunoSEQ multiplex PCR; TCRdb's copy keeps in-frame clones and lacks some. Among 2 million to 3 million clones, 80% to 95% were seen once, and the ten largest hold approximately 0.36%. The study's findings and limits: Sampling used blood alone; tissue repertoires probably differ.

The origin of this receptor is a man between 18 and 35 years old in good health. Some clones in this sample may be carry-over from other donors' samples. Source material: naive CD4+ T cells from PBMCs. The sample's subset: CD45RA+ positively selected.

CDR3 residues: CASSLLAGASYEQYF. CDR3 in DNA: TGTGCCAGCAGCTTACTAGCGGGGGCATCCTACGAGCAGTACTTC. The chain links TRBV6-5 to TRBJ2-7, with TRBD2 matching 11 bases. Trimming at V came to 6 bases and at J to 1 base, leaving 5 bases not matched to a gene. This CDR3 comprises 15 residues. The V gene's germline CDR1 is MNHEY and CDR2 SVGAGI.